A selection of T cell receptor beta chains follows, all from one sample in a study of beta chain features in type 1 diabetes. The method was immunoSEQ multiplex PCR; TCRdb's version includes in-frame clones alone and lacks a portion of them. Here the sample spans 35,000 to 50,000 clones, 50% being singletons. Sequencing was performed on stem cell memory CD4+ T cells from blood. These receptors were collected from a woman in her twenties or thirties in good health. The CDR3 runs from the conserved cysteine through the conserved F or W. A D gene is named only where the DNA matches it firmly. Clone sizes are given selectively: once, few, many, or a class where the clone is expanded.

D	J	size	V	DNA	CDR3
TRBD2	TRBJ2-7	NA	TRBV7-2	TGTGCCAGCAGCTTAGGTAACCCGGGACTAGCGGCTAGTGAGCAGTACTTC	CASSLGNPGLAASEQYF
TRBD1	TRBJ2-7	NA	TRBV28	TGTGCCAGCAGCACGACAGGGGGCGAGCAGTACTTC	CASSTTGGEQYF
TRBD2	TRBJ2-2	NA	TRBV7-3	TGTGCCAGCAGCCTAAAGACTTTAGCGGGAGCCGGCACCGGGGAGCTGTTTTTT	CASSLKTLAGAGTGELFF
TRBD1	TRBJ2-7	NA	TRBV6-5	TGTGCCAGCAGTTACTCTATCGGACAGGGGCTCGAGCAGTACTTC	CASSYSIGQGLEQYF
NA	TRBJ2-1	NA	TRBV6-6	TGTGCCAGCAGTTACTCGTTAGCAACGGTTAATGAGCAGTTCTTC	CASSYSLATVNEQFF
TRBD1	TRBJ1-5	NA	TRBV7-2	TGTGCCAGCAGCTTGTGGGACAGGATGGTGGGGAATAATCAGCCCCAGCATTTT	CASSLWDRMVGNNQPQHF
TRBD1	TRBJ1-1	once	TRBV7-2	TGCGCCAGCAGCCGAACCCTAAAGGGGGCGCCTGAAGCTTTCTTT	CASSRTLKGAPEAFF
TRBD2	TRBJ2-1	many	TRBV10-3	TGTGCCATCGGAACCGGGACTAGGGATGAGCAGTTCTTC	CAIGTGTRDEQFF
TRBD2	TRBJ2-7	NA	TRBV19	TGTGCCAGTAGTTCGGGACTAGCGGGCTCCTACGAGCAGTACTTC	CASSSGLAGSYEQYF
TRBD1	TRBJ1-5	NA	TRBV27	TGTGCCAGCAGTGACACTACCGCAGGGACAGACAATCAGCCCCAGCATTTT	CASSDTTAGTDNQPQHF
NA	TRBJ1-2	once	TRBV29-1	TGCAGCGTTGATACCGGGAACTATGGCTACACCTTC	CSVDTGNYGYTF
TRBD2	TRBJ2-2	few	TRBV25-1	TGTGCCAGCAGTGATCGGACTAGCGGATCGAACACCGGGGAGCTGTTTTTT	CASSDRTSGSNTGELFF
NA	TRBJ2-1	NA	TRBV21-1	TGTGCCAGCAGTGGACTAGATGGGTCGGTGGACACCGACTGCTCCTACAATGAGCAGTTCTTC	CASSGLDGSVDTDCSYNEQFF
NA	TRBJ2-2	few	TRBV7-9	TGTGCCAGCAGCTTAGCGTCACCGCTTGGAGCCGGGGAGCTGTTTTTT	CASSLASPLGAGELFF
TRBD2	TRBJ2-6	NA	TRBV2	TGTGCCAGCAAATACGGTGGGAGGGGATGGACCAACGTCCTGACTTTC	CASKYGGRGWTNVLTF
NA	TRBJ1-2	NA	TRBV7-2	TGTGCCAGCGGCCCGGGACAAAAAAACTATGGCTACACCTTC	CASGPGQKNYGYTF
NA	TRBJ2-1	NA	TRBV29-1	TGCAGCGTTGAAGAATTGTTCTCGGGGGAAGACCTGGTGGTCAATGAGCAGTTCTTC	CSVEELFSGEDLVVNEQFF
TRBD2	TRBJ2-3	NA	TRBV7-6	TGTGCCAGCAGCTTAGATAGGTCTAGCGGGACAGATACGCAGTATTTT	CASSLDRSSGTDTQYF
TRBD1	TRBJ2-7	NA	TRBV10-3	TGTGCCATCAGTCCTGGGACAGGGGCCACCTACGAGCAGTACTTC	CAISPGTGATYEQYF
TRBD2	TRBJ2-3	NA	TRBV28	TGTGCCAGCAGTCCAAGGGGCCTAGCGGGAGGGACTAGCACAGATACGCAGTATTTT	CASSPRGLAGGTSTDTQYF
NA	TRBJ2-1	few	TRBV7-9	TGTGCCAGCAGCCCACCCCCCAGCGGGCTTAGCTCCTACAATGAGCAGTTCTTC	CASSPPPSGLSSYNEQFF
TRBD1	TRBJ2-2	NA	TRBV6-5	TGTGCCAGCAGTTATAGACAGGGTATCGGGGAGCTGTTTTTT	CASSYRQGIGELFF
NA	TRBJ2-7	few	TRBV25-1	TGTGCCAGCAGTGAATATGCAGGTCCAACCGACGAGCAGTACTTC	CASSEYAGPTDEQYF
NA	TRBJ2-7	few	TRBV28	TGTGCCAGCACAGGGTTACCCTACGAGCAGTACTTC	CASTGLPYEQYF
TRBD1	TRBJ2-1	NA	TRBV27	TGTGCCAGCAGACGCACAGGGGACAATGAGCAGTTCTTC	CASRRTGDNEQFF
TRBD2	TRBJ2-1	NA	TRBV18	TGTGCCAGCTCACCAAAGGCGGGAGCGGATGAGCAGTTCTTC	CASSPKAGADEQFF
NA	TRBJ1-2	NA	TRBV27	TGTGCCAGCAGTTTAAACCAGAACTATGGCTACACCTTC	CASSLNQNYGYTF
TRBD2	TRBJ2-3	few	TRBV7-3	TGTGCCAGCAGCTCGGGACTAGCGGGAGGTCCCGGAGATACGCAGTATTTT	CASSSGLAGGPGDTQYF
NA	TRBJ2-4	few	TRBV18	TGTGCCAGCTCACCAGGGTCACCTGGGAGGAACATTCAGTACTTC	CASSPGSPGRNIQYF
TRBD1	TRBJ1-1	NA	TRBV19	TGTGCCAGTACTCCGACAGGGTATGGGACTGAAGCTTTCTTT	CASTPTGYGTEAFF
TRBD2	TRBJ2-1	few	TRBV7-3	TGTGCCAGCAGCCCCTCGCTAGCGGGAGATGAGCAGTTCTTC	CASSPSLAGDEQFF
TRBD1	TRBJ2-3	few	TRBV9	TGTGCCAGCAGCGCTATACCAGGGGGCCTCATGGATACGCAGTATTTT	CASSAIPGGLMDTQYF
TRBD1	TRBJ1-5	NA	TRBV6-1	TGTGCCAGCAGTGGGACAGGGGGCCTCCAGCCCCAGCATTTT	CASSGTGGLQPQHF
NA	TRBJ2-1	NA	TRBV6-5	TGTGCCAGCAGTTACAGTGGCAGGGGGGAATACAATGAGCAGTTCTTC	CASSYSGRGEYNEQFF
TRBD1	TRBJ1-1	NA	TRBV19	TGTGCCACCCACTCGATTCAGGGGGCTGTCACTGAAGCTTTCTTT	CATHSIQGAVTEAFF
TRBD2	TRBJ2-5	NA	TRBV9	TGTGCCAGCAGCGACGGACTAGCGGGAGCTCGAGAGACCCAGTACTTC	CASSDGLAGARETQYF
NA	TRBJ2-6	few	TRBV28	TGTGCCAGCAGAGAACAGGTCTCTGGGGCCAACGTCCTGACTTTC	CASREQVSGANVLTF
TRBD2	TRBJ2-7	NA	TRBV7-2	TGTGCCAGCAGCTTCGTGCCTAGCGGGGCCTACGAGCAGTACTTC	CASSFVPSGAYEQYF
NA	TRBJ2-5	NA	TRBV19	TGTGCCAGTAGTAACTCCCGGGAGACCCAGTACTTC	CASSNSRETQYF
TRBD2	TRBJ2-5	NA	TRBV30	TGTGCCTGGGTGGGGGCAGCGGGAGCGGGGGAGACCCAGTACTTC	CAWVGAAGAGETQYF
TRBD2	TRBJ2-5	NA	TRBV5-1	TGCGCCAGCAGCTTGTACCTAGCGGGCCAAGAGACCCAGTACTTC	CASSLYLAGQETQYF
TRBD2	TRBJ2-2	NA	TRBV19	TGTGCCAGTAGTATCCTAGCGGGAGGCACCGGGGAGCTGTTTTTT	CASSILAGGTGELFF
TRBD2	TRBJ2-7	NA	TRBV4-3	TGCGCCAGCAGCCAAGATAGGAGCGGGGGACCCTACGAGCAGTACTTC	CASSQDRSGGPYEQYF
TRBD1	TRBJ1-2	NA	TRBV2	TGTGCCAGCAGCCAGACAGGGGGCTTAATTGAGGGCTACACCTTC	CASSQTGGLIEGYTF
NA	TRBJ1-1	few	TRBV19	TGTGCCAGTAGTATCAACTCCATAATGAACACTGAAGCTTTCTTT	CASSINSIMNTEAFF
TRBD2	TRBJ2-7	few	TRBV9	TGTGCCAGCAGCGTAGGATCGGGAGGGTACGAGCAGTACTTC	CASSVGSGGYEQYF
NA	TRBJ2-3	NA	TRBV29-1	TGCAGCGTTGTTTCCACTGCAGGTAGCACAGATACGCAGTATTTT	CSVVSTAGSTDTQYF
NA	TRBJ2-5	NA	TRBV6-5	TGTGCCAGCAGGAGGACTTTTATAAAAGAGACCCAGTACTTC	CASRRTFIKETQYF
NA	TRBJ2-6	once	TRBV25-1	TGTGCCAGCAGTGAAGGCGGGGCACCTGAGGGGGCCAACGTCCTGACTTTC	CASSEGGAPEGANVLTF
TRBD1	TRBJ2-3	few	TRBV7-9	TGTGCCAGCAGACGGGACAGGCAGAGTGAGGCAGATACGCAGTATTTT	CASRRDRQSEADTQYF
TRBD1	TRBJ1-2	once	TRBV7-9	TGTGCCAGCAGCTCTAGGACAGGGGGTGATGGCTACACCTTC	CASSSRTGGDGYTF